This T cell receptor beta chain is drawn from a study of cytomegalovirus exposure and HLA in healthy donors. Study-level points and caveats: Later analysis reportedly placed an Asian-associated ancestry cluster below the roughly 700-donor mean in N-insertions. Cytomegalovirus status, reportedly, was diagnosed with high specificity and sensitivity by the classifier.

The PCR used 60 Vbeta and 13 Jbeta primers. The repertoire was sequenced with immunoSEQ multiplex PCR; TCRdb's copy has only in-frame clones and lacks some. The table includes about 140,000 clones, over 75% detected once. Germline lookup yields CDR1 MNHEY and CDR2 SMNVEV (reference sequence). This CDR3 has 14 residues. V was trimmed by 3 bases and J by 5 bases, leaving 12 bases between them. Unrecorded immune exposures were likely, despite nominal health at sampling. Concerning this clone itself: Its specificity is not known.

The origin of this receptor is a man in his forties or fifties in good health and CMV-seronegative. The sequenced material came from PBMCs. The chain carries TRBV27 and TRBJ2-3; possibly TRBD2 for D (7 bases). CDR3: CASSFRGGVDTQYF. CDR3 coding DNA: TGTGCCAGCAGTTTCCGAGGGGGGGTAGATACGCAGTATTTT.